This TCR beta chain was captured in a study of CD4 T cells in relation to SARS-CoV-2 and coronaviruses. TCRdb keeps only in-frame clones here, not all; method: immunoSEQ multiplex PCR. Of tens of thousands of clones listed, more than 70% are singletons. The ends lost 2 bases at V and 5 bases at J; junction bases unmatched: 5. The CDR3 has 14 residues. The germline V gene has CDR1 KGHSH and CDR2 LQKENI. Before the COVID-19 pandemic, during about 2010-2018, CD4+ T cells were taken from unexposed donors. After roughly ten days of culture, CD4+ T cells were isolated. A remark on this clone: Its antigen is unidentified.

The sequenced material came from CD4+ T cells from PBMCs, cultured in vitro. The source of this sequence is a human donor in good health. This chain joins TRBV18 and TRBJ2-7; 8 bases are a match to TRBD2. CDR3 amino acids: CASSPVSGSDEQYF. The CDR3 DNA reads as TGTGCCAGCTCACCAGTAAGCGGGAGCGACGAGCAGTACTTC.